Included here is one T cell receptor beta chain sequence, with context. What it binds is not known. The data are from a study of radiotherapy plus CTLA-4 blockade in lung cancer. Study at large: Of the patients, about 19% showed objective responses and about 29% attained disease control. Overall study results and limits: After treatment with radiotherapy plus ipilimumab, TCR clones that came from the tumor expanded in blood. Among reported predictors of response, early blood T cell clone dynamics with interferon-beta performed best.

Receiving focal radiation plus CTLA-4 blockade with ipilimumab were patients who had chemo-refractory metastatic non-small-cell lung cancer. Germline trimming cut 6 bases from V and 4 bases from J; bases unmatched to any gene: 7. Germline V gives CDR1 SGHNT, CDR2 YENEEA. The CDR3 length is 16 residues. Profiled with immunoSEQ multiplex PCR; TCRdb holds only in-frame clones, not every one. This repertoire shows tens of thousands of clones, around 77% found once; its top ten account for roughly a tenth. This receptor was obtained from a human donor with non-small cell lung cancer who had stable disease on radiotherapy plus ipilimumab. The V call is TRBV11-3, the J call TRBJ2-7, with 15 nucleotides matching TRBD2. Specimen: peripheral blood, collected from a patient treated with radiotherapy plus ipilimumab. The CDR3 DNA sequence: TGTGCCAGCAGTATTTCCGGGACTAGCGGGGGGTACGAGCAGTACTTC. Its protein product is CASSISGTSGGYEQYF.